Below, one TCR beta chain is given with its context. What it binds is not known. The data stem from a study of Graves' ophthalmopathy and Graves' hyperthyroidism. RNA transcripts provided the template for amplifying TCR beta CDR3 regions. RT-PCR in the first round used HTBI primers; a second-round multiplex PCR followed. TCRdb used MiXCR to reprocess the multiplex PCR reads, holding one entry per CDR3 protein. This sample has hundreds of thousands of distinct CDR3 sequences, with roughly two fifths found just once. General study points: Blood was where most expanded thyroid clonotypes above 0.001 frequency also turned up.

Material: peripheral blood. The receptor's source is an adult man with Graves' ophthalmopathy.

The CDR3 is CASSLVGSYNSPLHF. Written as DNA, the CDR3 is TGTGCCAGCAGCTTGGTAGGCTCCTATAATTCACCCCTCCACTTT. V gene TRBV5-8 combines with J gene TRBJ1-6; D is undetermined. V lost 0 bases and J lost 0, with 4 bases in between. Germline V gives CDR1 SGHTS, CDR2 YDEGEE. The CDR3 spans 15 residues.